Following are 12 T cell receptor beta chains from one sample sequenced in a study of T cell repertoires in cytomegalovirus infection. The antigens of these receptors remain unknown. TCRdb itself ran the reads through MiXCR, one entry per CDR3 protein. In the table there are a few hundred thousand distinct CDR3 sequences, about 39% of which are singletons. Sequencing was performed on cultured PBMCs, taken from culture after CMV antigen stimulation. Source of these receptors: a human donor in good health (CMV status not recorded). Some clones in this sample may be carry-over from other donors' samples.

The genes are TRBV7-2 and TRBJ1-4; D call uncertain. The CDR3 loop spans 14 amino acids. CDR1 is SGHTA, CDR2 FQGNSA, per germline. Trimming took 1 base from V and 2 from J, leaving 5 bases between them. The CDR3 DNA is TGTGCCAGCAGCTTAGACCAGACTAATGAAAAACTGTTTTTT. Its protein product is CASSLDQTNEKLFF.

DNA of the CDR3: TGTGCCAGTAGTATGATTGAGGGGACAGTTTTGGACGAGCAGTACTTC. Translation: CASSMIEGTVLDEQYF. The chain joins TRBV19 to TRBJ2-7; 7 nucleotides agree with TRBD1. The CDR3 has 16 amino acids. Looked up from germline, CDR1 is LNHDA and CDR2 is SQIVND (reference sequence). After removal of 3 bases from V and 5 bases from J, the junction contained 13 bases not matched to a gene. The full variable domain, its missing parts supplied by reference TRBV19 and TRBJ2-7, is DGGITQSPKYLFRKEGQNVTLSCEQNLNHDAMYWYRQDPGQGLRLIYYSQIVNDFQKGDIAEGYSVSREKKESFPLTVTSAQKNPTAFYLCASSMIEGTVLDEQYFGPGTRLTVT.

The chain employs TRBV5-1 and TRBJ1-2, with D tentatively TRBD1 (5 bases). This CDR3 has 15 residues. With 3 bases removed from V and 2 bases from J, the gap between germline ends came to 14 bases. The V gene's germline CDR1 is SGHRS and CDR2 YFSETQ. The CDR3 nucleotides are TGCGCCAGCAGCTCCCCCGGAGGGGCGAACTATGGCTACACCTTC. This codes for CASSSPGGANYGYTF.

V is TRBV6-2 or TRBV6-3 and J is TRBJ1-5; TRBD1 agrees at 7 bases. In germline, CDR1 is MNHEY, CDR2 SVGEGT. J gave up 3 bases and V 6 bases, and 8 bases lay outside the gene matches. The CDR3 contains 15 residues. The CDR3 DNA sequence: TGTGCCAGCAGACGGGGGACAGACTTCAATCAGCCCCAGCATTTT. Amino acid sequence: CASRRGTDFNQPQHF.

This clonotype has only a few counts. The chain joins TRBV15 to TRBJ2-5; TRBD2 matches 7 bases. This CDR3 contains 12 residues. Germline values: CDR1 LNHNV, CDR2 YYDKDF (reference sequence). The junction had 5 bases not matched to a gene; V was cut back by 9 bases and J by 4 bases. CDR3 nucleotide sequence: TGTGCCACTCGTGGACTAGGAGAGACCCAGTACTTC. This codes for CATRGLGETQYF.

This clonotype was recorded a few times. The chain joins TRBV25-1 to TRBJ2-2; TRBD1 is a possible D gene (5 bases). The CDR3 covers 16 residues. Trimming took off 3 bases at V and 1 base at J, with 12 bases between the two ends. Germline lookup yields CDR1 MGHDK and CDR2 SYGVNS. The CDR3 nucleotides are TGTGCCAGCAGTGAGGACAAATCGGGGAACACCGGGGAGCTGTTTTTT. Translating it yields CASSEDKSGNTGELFF.

The sample holds one count of this clonotype. The chain combines TRBV12-3 or TRBV12-4 with TRBJ2-6; D ambiguous. V was shortened by 3 bases and J by 0 bases, with 9 bases between the two germline ends. The CDR3 sequence is 16 residues long. Here the CDR3 reads CASSLAAGSGANVLTF. The DNA for the CDR3 is TGTGCCAGCAGTTTGGCGGCAGGCTCTGGGGCCAACGTCCTGACTTTC.

The chain joins TRBV7-8 to TRBJ2-1; D is unclear. Trimming stripped 1 base from V and 2 bases from J, with 6 bases between. CDR3 length: 14 residues. Germline V lookup: CDR1 SGHVS, CDR2 FQNEAQ. Written as DNA, the CDR3 is TGTGCCAGCAGCTTAGGGTCGCCCTACAATGAGCAGTTCTTC. Residues: CASSLGSPYNEQFF.

The V call is TRBV7-1, the J call TRBJ1-2; D gene unclear. TRBV7-1 is annotated as an ORF whose role is uncertain. The V end lost 5 bases, the J end lost 0 bases, and 10 bases lay between the germline ends. This CDR3 has 14 amino acids. The chain's CDR3 is CASSLTTPNYGYTF. CDR3 DNA sequence: TGTGCCAGCAGCCTGACGACCCCTAACTATGGCTACACCTTC.

This clonotype was counted once. The chain carries TRBV12-3 or TRBV12-4 and TRBJ2-1; 7 nucleotides agree with TRBD2. J gave up 4 bases and V 6 bases, and 3 bases lay outside the gene matches. This CDR3 is built from 13 residues. For the CDR3, the DNA is TGTGCCAGCAGACCGGGACTATACAATGAGCAGTTCTTC. This encodes CASRPGLYNEQFF.

This CDR3 is CASSLGRQYTF. The CDR3 coding sequence is TGTGCCAGCAGCTTAGGACGGCAATACACCTTC. The chain links TRBV7-9 to TRBJ1-2, with no clear D. CDR1 is SEHNR and CDR2 is FQNEAQ in the germline V gene (reference sequence). The ends were cut back, 1 base at V and 11 bases at J, with 8 bases in the middle. The CDR3 is 11 amino acids.

This clonotype was observed a handful of times. CDR3 loop: CASSMGGQETQYF. CDR3 in DNA: TGTGCCAGCAGTATGGGGGGGCAAGAGACCCAGTACTTC. The chain uses TRBV28 and TRBJ2-5; 7 nucleotides line up with TRBD2. The CDR3 sequence is 13 residues long. Germline values: CDR1 MDHEN, CDR2 SYDVKM. V lost 5 bases and J lost 2; bases outside the gene matches: 2.